Each of the 12 T cell receptor beta chains below was sequenced from the same sample in a study of a mutant IDH1 vaccine in newly diagnosed glioma. As for time point: week 35, safety follow-up. Doses comprised 300 ug of mutant IDH1 20-mer peptide each, plus topical imiquimod. Method: immunoSEQ multiplex PCR; TCRdb's copy keeps in-frame clones and lacks some. The table includes tens of thousands of clones, less than 80% detected once. No cognate antigen is known for these TCRs. Sequencing used PBMCs, obtained from a glioma patient whose treatment included an IDH1 peptide vaccine. These receptors came from a man aged 40-50 years with glioma.

The V and J genes are TRBV7-2 and TRBJ2-4; TRBD2 matches 7 bases. CDR1 and CDR2 (germline): SGHTA, FQGNSA. Germline trimming cut 5 bases from V and 1 base from J; bases unmatched to any gene: 11. The CDR3 has 17 residues. CDR3 nucleotides: TGTGCCAGCAGCCACGGGACTACGGTGGGGGCCAAAAACATTCAGTACTTC. This translates into CASSHGTTVGAKNIQYF.

A few counts support this clone. The CDR3 bases are TGTGCCAGCAGTTACGACGGAGGAAACTCTGGAAACACCATATATTTT. Protein: CASSYDGGNSGNTIYF. V gene TRBV6-5 combines with J gene TRBJ1-3, with D unresolved. Germline CDR1 and CDR2: MNHEY and SVGAGI. This CDR3 region has 16 residues. Trimming took off 2 bases at V and 0 bases at J, with 11 bases between the two ends.

This clone was observed a few times. The rearrangement uses TRBV19 and TRBJ1-1; D not resolved. This CDR3 is built from 12 residues. Germline loops: CDR1 LNHDA, CDR2 SQIVND (reference sequence). Trimming took 8 bases from V and 2 from J, leaving 9 bases between them. Here the CDR3 reads CASGGPNTEAFF. The CDR3 nucleotides are TGTGCCAGTGGCGGGCCCAACACTGAAGCTTTCTTT. Together with reference TRBV19 and TRBJ1-1, the CDR3 gives the full variable domain: DGGITQSPKYLFRKEGQNVTLSCEQNLNHDAMYWYRQDPGQGLRLIYYSQIVNDFQKGDIAEGYSVSREKKESFPLTVTSAQKNPTAFYLCASGGPNTEAFFGQGTRLTVV.

The chain employs TRBV7-6 and TRBJ2-7, with 9 bases aligning to TRBD1. The CDR3 sequence is 15 residues long. Germline CDR1 and CDR2: SGHVS and FNYEAQ. Trimming cost V 5 bases and J 5 bases; bases outside gene matches: 10. The CDR3 loop reads CASSKGGTGNHEQYF. The CDR3 coding sequence is TGTGCCAGCAGCAAGGGGGGGACAGGGAACCACGAGCAGTACTTC.

The chain is built from TRBV7-2 and TRBJ2-7, with D perhaps assigned TRBD1 or TRBD2 (5 bases each). The germline V and J ends were trimmed by 4 bases and 0 bases, with 10 bases remaining between them. The CDR3 is made up of 14 amino acids. CDR1 is SGHTA and CDR2 is FQGNSA in the germline V gene. The CDR3 is CASSYGTGSYEQYF. CDR3 coding DNA: TGTGCCAGCAGCTACGGGACGGGCTCCTACGAGCAGTACTTC.

The genes are TRBV19 and TRBJ2-1; D is unclear. This CDR3 comprises 13 residues. V gave up 5 bases and J gave up 3 bases, with 8 bases separating them. Germline CDR1 reads LNHDA; CDR2 reads SQIVND (reference sequence). This chain's CDR3 is CASSSERYNEQFF. CDR3 nucleotides: TGTGCCAGTAGTTCGGAGCGCTACAATGAGCAGTTCTTC.

The rearrangement uses TRBV19 and TRBJ2-1; D not certain. Germline values: CDR1 LNHDA, CDR2 SQIVND (reference sequence). The CDR3 covers 11 residues. Deletions cut 7 bases from V and 5 bases from J, with 6 bases between. DNA of the CDR3: TGTGCCAGTAAAAAGCACAATGAGCAGTTCTTC. Its protein product is CASKKHNEQFF.

This chain uses TRBV14 with TRBJ1-1, with 7 bases matching TRBD1. There are 15 residues in the CDR3. The germline V gene encodes CDR1 SGHDN and CDR2 FVKESK. The V segment lost 2 bases and the J segment 5 bases; nucleotides outside the gene matches: 8. Here the CDR3 reads CASSQFPDRHTEAFF. Here the CDR3 DNA reads TGTGCCAGCAGCCAATTCCCGGACAGGCATACTGAAGCTTTCTTT.

The chain is built from TRBV28 and TRBJ2-1; TRBD2 matches at 13 bases. CDR3 size: 15 residues. J was trimmed by 6 bases and V by 7 bases; bases with no gene match: 6. Germline V gene sequence: CDR1 MDHEN, CDR2 SYDVKM. The CDR3 here is CASTRLAGGSNEQFF. In nucleotides, the CDR3 is TGTGCCAGCACTAGACTAGCGGGGGGTTCCAATGAGCAGTTCTTC. The full variable domain, completed using reference TRBV28 and TRBJ2-1, is DVKVTQSSRYLVKRTGEKVFLECVQDMDHENMFWYRQDPGLGLRLIYFSYDVKMKEKGDIPEGYSVSREKKERFSLILESASTNQTSMYLCASTRLAGGSNEQFFGPGTRLTVL.

The V gene is TRBV5-6, the J gene TRBJ2-1, with 8 bases lining up with TRBD2. V gave up 3 bases and J gave up 14 bases; unmatched junction bases: 10. Germline loops: CDR1 SGHDT, CDR2 YYEEEE. This CDR3 has 13 amino acids. CDR3 coding DNA: TGTGCCAGCAGCTATGGACTAGCAAGTAGTAAGTTCTTC. This encodes CASSYGLASSKFF.

The sample holds one count of this clone. The rearrangement joins TRBV7-6 to TRBJ2-3, with 8 bases matching TRBD2. Germline CDR1 reads SGHVS; CDR2 reads FNYEAQ. J gave up 3 bases and V 1 base, and 15 bases lay outside the gene matches. This CDR3 is 19 amino acids long. The CDR3 DNA reads as TGTGCCAGCAGCTTAGGTCCTAGCGGGCCCGGACGGAGAACAGATACGCAGTATTTT. Amino acid sequence: CASSLGPSGPGRRTDTQYF.

The V and J genes are TRBV2 and TRBJ1-5; D is undetermined. Trimming took 7 bases from V and 0 from J, leaving 10 bases between them. Germline CDR1 reads SNHLY; CDR2 reads FYNNEI. This CDR3 comprises 14 residues. As DNA, the CDR3 is TGTGCCAGCAAGAGCTCCAATAGCAATCAGCCCCAGCATTTT. Protein sequence: CASKSSNSNQPQHF.